This TCR beta chain emerged from a study of T cells in Graves' hyperthyroidism and ophthalmopathy. The study, taken as a whole, reports: Median prediction lead before ophthalmopathy onset was about 6.7 months with the model.

Comment on this clonotype: Its antigen is currently unknown.

Authors of the study amplified TCR beta CDR3 regions from RNA transcripts. A first-round RT-PCR of the TCR CDR3 used the HTBI primer set. TCRdb fed the multiplex PCR reads into MiXCR, producing one record per CDR3 protein. Of fewer than 500,000 distinct CDR3 sequences in the sample, roughly 13% were seen once. Germline V lookup: CDR1 SGHAT, CDR2 FQNNGV. Trimming removed 1 base from V and 6 bases from J, with 13 bases in between. There are 15 residues in the CDR3. The PBMCs were taken from under 12 ml of fresh peripheral blood. Sequencing was carried out using blood. This receptor was identified in a man between 25 and 39 years old with Graves' hyperthyroidism that later progressed to Graves' ophthalmopathy. The chain carries TRBV11-2 and TRBJ2-1; D perhaps matches TRBD2 (5 bases). For the CDR3, the DNA is TGTGCCAGCAGCTTAGTCCCTAGCTGGGTCAATGAGCAGTTCTTC. Translating gives CASSLVPSWVNEQFF.